The 6 T cell receptor beta chains in this list originate from one sample, sequenced in a study of vaccination and CD4 T cells after COVID-19. Treatment meaning: roughly 11-day PBMC culture with coronavirus spike peptide pools or control peptides (ViraFEST assay). Before the COVID-19 pandemic (2011-2018), CD4+ T cells were obtained from the unexposed donor. The Oncomine TCR Beta short-read assay was applied to DNA of cultured CD4+ T cells. TCRdb ran MiXCR on the PCR reads and lists one entry per CDR3 protein. The sample shows about 9,100 distinct CDR3 sequences, 30% to 35% of them seen only once. Antigen specificity for these receptors is unknown. The specimen sequenced was CD4+ T cells from blood, cultured in vitro. These receptor sequences come from a human donor in good health.

This clonotype was seen more than once but under ten times. The rearrangement joins TRBV5-6 to TRBJ1-1; 11 nucleotides agree with TRBD1. Looked up from germline, CDR1 is SGHDT and CDR2 is YYEEEE. V lost 1 base, J lost 1 base, and 9 bases stayed unmatched. The CDR3 sequence is 18 residues long. DNA of the CDR3: TGTGCCAGCAGCTTGTACGGACAGGGGGCGTTAGGGAACACTGAAGCTTTCTTT. Encoded protein: CASSLYGQGALGNTEAFF. Combining the CDR3 with reference TRBV5-6 and TRBJ1-1 gives the whole variable domain DAGVTQSPTHLIKTRGQQVTLRCSPKSGHDTVSWYQQALGQGPQFIFQYYEEEERQRGNFPDRFSGHQFPNYSSELNVNALLLGDSALYLCASSLYGQGALGNTEAFFGQGTRLTVV.

This clonotype was found once. V usage is TRBV18 and J usage is TRBJ1-1, with D hard to call. V lost 6 bases to trimming and J lost 1 base, with 9 bases between them. CDR1 is KGHSH, CDR2 LQKENI, per germline. The CDR3 loop spans 13 amino acids. CDR3 sequence: CASSKDWNTEAFF. The CDR3 DNA reads TGTGCCAGCTCGAAGGATTGGAACACTGAAGCTTTCTTT.

The gene calls are TRBV7-3 and TRBJ2-1, with D tentatively TRBD2 (6 bases). This CDR3 comprises 15 residues. Germline V lookup: CDR1 SGHTA, CDR2 FQGTGA. V was clipped by 0 bases and J by 8 bases, with 14 bases between them. CDR3 bases: TGTGCCAGCAGCTTAACCCCCCGGACTATTTATGAGCAGTTCTTC. Its protein is CASSLTPRTIYEQFF.

A few counts support this clonotype. CDR3 in amino acids: CASSLNWDRVYGYTF. The DNA for the CDR3 is TGTGCCAGCAGCTTGAATTGGGACAGGGTTTATGGCTACACCTTC. The chain is built from TRBV7-9 and TRBJ1-2; 9 nucleotides line up with TRBD1. Germline loops: CDR1 SEHNR, CDR2 FQNEAQ (reference sequence). The ends lost 3 bases at V and 5 bases at J; junction bases unmatched: 7. This CDR3 has 15 amino acids.

V usage is TRBV10-3 and J usage is TRBJ2-7; 16 bases map to TRBD2. V lost 7 bases, J lost 5 bases, and 5 bases stayed unmatched. CDR1 ENHRY and CDR2 SYGVKD come from the germline V gene. The CDR3 extends over 15 amino acids. The CDR3 DNA follows: TGTGCCATCACCGGGACTAGCGGGGGGGTGGACGAGCAGTACTTC. Translating gives CAITGTSGGVDEQYF.

This clonotype was detected only a few times. This chain connects TRBV7-2 to TRBJ2-7; D gene ambiguous. The CDR3 runs to 12 residues. Germline values: CDR1 SGHTA, CDR2 FQGNSA. Trimming cost V 5 bases and J 6 bases, with 11 bases left between them. Here the CDR3 reads CASSQERSEQYF. CDR3 nucleotides: TGTGCCAGCAGCCAGGAGCGTTCCGAGCAGTACTTC.